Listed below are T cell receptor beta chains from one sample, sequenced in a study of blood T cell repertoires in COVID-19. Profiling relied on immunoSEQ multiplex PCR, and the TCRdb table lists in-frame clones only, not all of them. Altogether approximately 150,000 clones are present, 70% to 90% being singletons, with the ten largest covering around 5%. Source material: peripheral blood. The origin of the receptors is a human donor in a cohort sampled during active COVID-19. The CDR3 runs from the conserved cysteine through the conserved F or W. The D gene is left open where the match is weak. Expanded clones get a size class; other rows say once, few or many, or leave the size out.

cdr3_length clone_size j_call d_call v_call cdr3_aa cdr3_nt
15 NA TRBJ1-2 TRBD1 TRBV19 CASRSGTGANYGYTF TGTGCCAGTAGGTCCGGGACAGGGGCTAACTATGGCTACACCTTC
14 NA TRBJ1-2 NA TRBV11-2 CASSFVGGGSGYTF TGTGCCAGCAGCTTCGTTGGGGGGGGAAGTGGCTACACCTTC
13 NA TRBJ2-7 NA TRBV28 CASSHLGSPEQYF TGTGCCAGCAGCCACCTAGGGAGCCCCGAGCAGTACTTC
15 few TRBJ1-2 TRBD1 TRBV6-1 CASSDDRQGYYGYTF TGTGCCAGCAGTGACGACAGACAGGGGTATTATGGCTACACCTTC
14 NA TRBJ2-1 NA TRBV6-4 CASSQEEVSNEQFF TGTGCCAGCAGCCAGGAGGAGGTATCTAATGAGCAGTTCTTC
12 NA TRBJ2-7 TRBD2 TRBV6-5 CASSAAGGEQYF TGTGCCAGCAGCGCAGCGGGAGGCGAGCAGTACTTC
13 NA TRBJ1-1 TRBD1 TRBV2 CASRDRWPGEAFF TGTGCCAGCAGGGACAGGTGGCCAGGTGAAGCTTTCTTT
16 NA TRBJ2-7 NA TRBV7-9 CASSLRTTISYERQYF TGTGCCAGCAGCTTACGCACTACGATCTCCTACGAGCGGCAGTACTTC
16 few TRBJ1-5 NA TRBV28 CASSTSSSDSNQPQHF TGTGCCAGCAGTACCTCTTCGTCAGATAGCAATCAGCCCCAGCATTTT
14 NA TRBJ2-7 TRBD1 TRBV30 CAWKTGTGGYEQYF TGTGCCTGGAAAACCGGGACAGGGGGCTACGAGCAGTACTTC
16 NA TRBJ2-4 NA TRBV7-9 CASSRIGDIAKNIQYF TGTGCCAGCAGCCGGATCGGGGATATAGCCAAAAACATTCAGTACTTC
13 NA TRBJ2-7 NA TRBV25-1 CASSFPLSDEQYF TGTGCCAGCAGTTTCCCCCTCTCGGACGAGCAGTACTTC
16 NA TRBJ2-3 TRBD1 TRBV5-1 CASSSRTGGDTDTQYF TGCGCCAGCAGCTCCCGGACAGGGGGCGACACAGATACGCAGTATTTT
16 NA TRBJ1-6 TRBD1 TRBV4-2 CASSQGQGSYNSPLHF TGTGCCAGCAGCCAGGGACAGGGCTCCTATAATTCACCCCTCCACTTT
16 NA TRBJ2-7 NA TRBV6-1 CASSEASWQGGDEQYF TGTGCCAGCAGTGAAGCCTCCTGGCAGGGTGGTGACGAGCAGTACTTC
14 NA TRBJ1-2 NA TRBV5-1 CASSLFDSNYGYTF TGCGCCAGCAGCTTGTTCGACAGTAACTATGGCTACACCTTC
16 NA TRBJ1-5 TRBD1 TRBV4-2 CASSQGGTDREQPQHF TGTGCCAGCAGCCAAGGAGGAACCGACAGGGAGCAGCCCCAGCATTTT
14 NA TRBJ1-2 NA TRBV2 CASTPGGATIGYTF TGTGCCAGCACCCCGGGGGGCGCGACTATAGGCTACACCTTC
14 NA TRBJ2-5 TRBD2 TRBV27 CASKRLAGQETQYF TGTGCCAGCAAACGACTAGCGGGGCAAGAGACCCAGTACTTC
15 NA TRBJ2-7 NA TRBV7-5 CARSLRRGSSYEQYF TGTGCCAGAAGCTTACGGCGGGGTAGCTCCTACGAGCAGTACTTC
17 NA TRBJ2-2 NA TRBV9 CASSVAPEVAPTQRLFF TGTGCCAGCAGCGTAGCCCCCGAGGTAGCTCCCACTCAAAGGCTGTTTTTT
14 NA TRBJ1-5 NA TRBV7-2 CASSFGGEDQPQHF TGTGCCAGCAGCTTCGGGGGTGAGGATCAGCCCCAGCATTTT
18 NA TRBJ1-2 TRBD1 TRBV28 CASSLGKGQGTPNYGYTF TGTGCCAGCAGTTTAGGAAAAGGACAGGGGACGCCTAACTATGGCTACACCTTC